The TCR beta chain under discussion was sequenced for a study of blood T cell repertoires in COVID-19. Participants were aged about 18 to 95 years, lived in around 25 US areas, and enrolled virtually. Cohorts were assigned according to the clinical history that participants reported. The protocol was immunoSEQ multiplex PCR, while the TCRdb copy is restricted to in-frame clones and leaves out a portion. The profile shows about 250,000 clones, about four fifths of them singletons. Trimming took 0 bases from V and 2 from J; bases not matched to a gene: 8. The CDR3 consists of 18 residues. Per the germline V gene, CDR1 is SGHVS and CDR2 is FNYEAQ.

The sequence was collected from a woman aged 40-49 years who had been exposed to COVID-19. Sequencing was carried out using PBMCs or T cells enriched from blood (not recorded which). V is TRBV7-6 and J is TRBJ2-2; 8 positions agree with TRBD2. CDR3: CASSLAGGANVNTGELFF. As DNA, the CDR3 is TGTGCCAGCAGCTTAGCCGGGGGGGCAAATGTAAACACCGGGGAGCTGTTTTTT.